These 10 T cell receptor beta chains share one sample of origin, sequenced in a study of cytotoxic CD8 clonotypes in ibrutinib-treated CLL. The assay was immunoSEQ multiplex PCR, and TCRdb's table has in-frame clones only and misses some. Of about 130,000 clones listed, about 76% are singletons. This sample comprised PBMCs, obtained after 24 months of ibrutinib treatment. The receptors derive from a human donor with chronic lymphocytic leukemia.

This clone came up a few times. V usage is TRBV7-2 and J usage is TRBJ2-7; 8 bases agree with TRBD1. Per germline, CDR1 SGHTA and CDR2 FQGNSA. CDR3 length equals 17 residues. With V trimmed by 6 bases and J by 8 bases, 21 bases remained unmatched. The CDR3 coding sequence is TGTGCCAGCAGTAGGAACATGCCCGGGACAGGACAGCTCAAGCAGTACTTC. Its translation is CASSRNMPGTGQLKQYF.

CDR3 sequence: CAAKQKNIQYF. CDR3 DNA sequence: TGTGCCGCCAAGCAGAAAAACATTCAGTACTTC. The rearrangement links TRBV6-6 to TRBJ2-4, with D unclear. The ends were cut back, 11 bases at V and 4 bases at J, with 9 bases in the middle. The germline V gene has CDR1 MNHNY and CDR2 SVGAGI (reference sequence). CDR3 length: 11 amino acids.

This chain connects TRBV6-1 to TRBJ2-4; D is tentatively TRBD1 or TRBD2 (7 bases each). CDR1 and CDR2 from the germline V gene are MNHNS and SASEGT. V shed 3 bases and J shed 8 bases, with 14 bases lying between them. The CDR3 runs 14 residues. The chain's CDR3 is CASSEWAGGDIQYF. The CDR3 DNA follows: TGTGCCAGCAGTGAGTGGGCAGGGGGGGACATTCAGTACTTC.

The chain joins TRBV9 to TRBJ2-2; the D is unclear. Germline V CDR1 and CDR2: SGDLS, YYNGEE. The CDR3 contains 12 residues. The V and J ends lost 4 bases and 6 bases respectively, with 7 bases between them. The CDR3 reads CASSSPPGELFF. The DNA for the CDR3 is TGTGCCAGCAGCTCCCCCCCCGGGGAGCTGTTTTTT. The whole variable domain, filled in from reference TRBV9 and TRBJ2-2, reads DSGVTQTPKHLITATGQRVTLRCSPRSGDLSVYWYQQSLDQGLQFLIQYYNGEERAKGNILERFSAQQFPDLHSELNLSSLELGDSALYFCASSSPPGELFFGEGSRLTVL.

Comments on this clone: The same CDR3 can be traced to other DNA sequences in this sample. The chain uses TRBV7-3 and TRBJ1-1, with D uncertain. The CDR3 has 15 residues. Per the germline V gene, CDR1 is SGHTA and CDR2 is FQGTGA. The germline V and J ends were trimmed by 0 bases and 1 base, with 9 bases remaining between them. CDR3 protein: CASSLTGGPNTEAFF. The CDR3 DNA reads as TGTGCCAGCAGCTTAACGGGAGGGCCGAACACTGAAGCTTTCTTT.

The rearrangement uses TRBV18 and TRBJ1-4; TRBD1 matches at 8 bases. V lost 6 bases, J lost 7 bases, and 10 bases stayed unmatched. CDR3 length: 15 amino acids. Germline CDR1 is KGHSH and CDR2 is LQKENI. DNA for the CDR3: TGTGCCAGCTCCCTTATGGACAGGGCGGCTGAAAAACTGTTTTTT. Protein: CASSLMDRAAEKLFF.

The chain links TRBV7-2 to TRBJ2-3; perhaps TRBD1 as D (7 bases). This CDR3 contains 15 residues. V was cut by 5 bases and J by 5 bases, with 17 bases left in between. Germline CDR1 is SGHTA and CDR2 is FQGNSA. The CDR3: CASSAQQGRGDTQYF. For the CDR3, the DNA is TGTGCCAGCAGCGCTCAACAGGGGCGGGGAGATACGCAGTATTTT.

V is TRBV11-2 and J is TRBJ1-1; weak D call: TRBD1 (5 bases). Between the trimmed V and J ends, which lost 5 bases and 5 bases, there was a span of 30 bases. This CDR3 is 19 amino acids long. Germline CDR1 is SGHAT and CDR2 is FQNNGV. As DNA, the CDR3 is TGTGCCAGCAGCCCCCGGGGGAGGATCCCCGGGGGAGGAGGGACTGAAGCTTTCTTT. Translating gives CASSPRGRIPGGGGTEAFF.

This clone was observed a handful of times. The gene calls are TRBV19 and TRBJ1-1; D gene uncertain. The length of the CDR3 is 11 residues. Trimming shortened V by 10 bases and J by 2 bases, and 8 bases separated the two germline ends. Germline CDR1 reads LNHDA; CDR2 reads SQIVND (reference sequence). The CDR3: CATDRNTEAFF. DNA for the CDR3: TGTGCCACCGACCGTAACACTGAAGCTTTCTTT.

V gene TRBV2 combines with J gene TRBJ2-5, with a tentative D call TRBD2 (6 bases). V was shortened by 7 bases and J by 5 bases, with 14 bases between the two germline ends. The CDR3 runs 13 residues. CDR1 is SNHLY and CDR2 is FYNNEI in the germline V gene. CDR3 DNA sequence: TGTGCCAGCATTCGGGAGACCCGGGAGACCCAGTACTTC. Protein sequence: CASIRETRETQYF.